These 13 T cell receptor beta chains share one sample of origin, sequenced in a study of T cell responses to AZD1222 COVID-19 vaccine. This table comes from immunoSEQ multiplex PCR, and its TCRdb copy is limited to in-frame clones, with some not included. The sample has 140,000 or so clones, roughly 93% seen once. The starting material was peripheral blood, obtained 28 days after the second AZD1222 dose. The receptors derive from an adult who received the AZD1222 COVID-19 vaccine.

This sequence joins TRBV7-6 and TRBJ2-3; D not certain. V dropped 4 bases and J dropped 4 bases, with 6 bases sitting between them. The germline V gene encodes CDR1 SGHVS and CDR2 FNYEAQ. The CDR3 consists of 12 residues. The CDR3 coding sequence is TGTGCCAGCAGCTGGAACCCAGATACGCAGTATTTT. It specifies CASSWNPDTQYF.

This chain joins TRBV28 and TRBJ1-2; D remains unclear. The CDR3 sequence is 12 residues long. Deletions cut 9 bases from V and 2 bases from J, with 10 bases between. Germline CDR1 MDHEN, CDR2 SYDVKM. The CDR3 DNA follows: TGTGCCAGTACGACCTTGAACTATGGCTACACCTTC. Its translation is CASTTLNYGYTF.

The genes are TRBV5-5 and TRBJ2-7, with D possibly TRBD1 on 7 matching bases. V lost 2 bases to trimming and J lost 6 bases, with 12 bases between them. CDR1 and CDR2 (germline): SGHKS, YYEKEE (reference sequence). The CDR3 sequence is 13 residues long. The DNA for the CDR3 is TGTGCCAGCAGCTTCCGGAGGGGGCTCGAGCAGTACTTC. Its translation is CASSFRRGLEQYF. The full variable domain, completed using reference TRBV5-5 and TRBJ2-7, is DAGVTQSPTHLIKTRGQQVTLRCSPISGHKSVSWYQQVLGQGPQFIFQYYEKEERGRGNFPDRFSARQFPNYSSELNVNALLLGDSALYLCASSFRRGLEQYFGPGTRLTVT.

This clone has a single count. The rearrangement joins TRBV18 to TRBJ1-2; no clear D gene. CDR3 size: 15 residues. Trimming cost V 3 bases and J 1 base, with 12 bases left between them. Germline V gene lookup returns CDR1 KGHSH and CDR2 LQKENI. The CDR3 sequence: CASSPAGSHNYGYTF. In DNA, the CDR3 is TGTGCCAGCTCACCTGCGGGTAGCCATAACTATGGCTACACCTTC.

The chain has TRBV6-2 or TRBV6-3 and TRBJ1-2; the match to TRBD1 covers 11 bases. Germline CDR1 MNHEY, CDR2 SVGEGT. This CDR3 contains 17 residues. V lost 6 bases and J lost 5; bases outside the gene matches: 14. The CDR3 protein is CASSPMGQGGLNYGYTF. DNA for the CDR3: TGTGCCAGCAGCCCTATGGGACAGGGGGGTTTGAATTATGGCTACACCTTC.

The V call is TRBV29-1, the J call TRBJ1-1; unclear D gene. V lost 1 base, J lost 5 bases, and 8 bases lay in between. CDR3 length: 12 residues. Germline CDR1 SQVTM, CDR2 ANQGSEA. The CDR3 loop reads CSVEGRRTEAFF. CDR3 nucleotides: TGCAGCGTTGAAGGGCGGAGGACTGAAGCTTTCTTT.

The rearrangement uses TRBV7-6 and TRBJ1-2; D possibly corresponds to TRBD1 (6 bases). This CDR3 comprises 16 residues. Looked up from germline, CDR1 is SGHVS and CDR2 is FNYEAQ. Trimming cost V 4 bases and J 3 bases, with 18 bases left between them. CDR3 nucleotides: TGTGCCAGCAGCTCCGGGGGGCTGCTTGGGGACTATGGCTACACCTTC. Its protein product is CASSSGGLLGDYGYTF.

The gene calls are TRBV10-1 and TRBJ2-3; TRBD2 matches at 8 bases. Germline lookup yields CDR1 WNHNN and CDR2 SYGVQD (reference sequence). The V and J ends lost 6 bases and 1 base, in that order; junction bases with no gene match: 6. The CDR3 consists of 15 residues. The CDR3 is CASSPGGGRTDTQYF. The DNA for the CDR3 is TGCGCCAGCAGCCCCGGGGGGGGACGCACAGATACGCAGTATTTT.

The chain employs TRBV4-2 and TRBJ2-1; 11 positions match TRBD1. Trimming removed 4 bases from V and 5 bases from J; junction bases left unmatched: 10. The V gene's germline CDR1 is LGHNA and CDR2 YNFKEQ. This CDR3 contains 17 residues. Here the CDR3 DNA reads TGTGCCAGCAGCCCACCCGCGGGGACAGGGGGTCACAATGAGCAGTTCTTC. As protein: CASSPPAGTGGHNEQFF.

The chain recombines TRBV2 with TRBJ1-1; 7 bases are a match to TRBD1. Germline lookup yields CDR1 SNHLY and CDR2 FYNNEI. The trim removed 7 bases at V and 5 bases at J, leaving 13 bases unmatched. This CDR3 region has 15 residues. CDR3 sequence (DNA): TGTGCCAGCACTCGGGACAGAGTACCTCGAACTGAAGCTTTCTTT. Encoded protein: CASTRDRVPRTEAFF.

This clone has a single count. The chain is built from TRBV5-4 and TRBJ1-4, with 8 bases lining up with TRBD1. The CDR3 is 14 amino acids. Germline V gene lookup returns CDR1 SGHNT and CDR2 YYREEE (reference sequence). V trimming: 4 bases; J trimming: 8 bases; junction bases outside the gene matches: 7. The CDR3 loop reads CASSPDRANEKLFF. The DNA of the CDR3 is TGTGCCAGCAGCCCGGACAGGGCGAACGAAAAACTGTTTTTT. Full variable domain (missing parts from reference TRBV5-4 and TRBJ1-4): ETGVTQSPTHLIKTRGQQVTLRCSSQSGHNTVSWYQQALGQGPQFIFQYYREEENGRGNFPPRFSGLQFPNYSSELNVNALELDDSALYLCASSPDRANEKLFFGSGTQLSVL.

This chain links TRBV3-1 (or the pseudogene TRBV3-2) with TRBJ2-1; 15 bases are shared with TRBD2. The V gene end was trimmed by 2 bases and the J gene end by 6 bases; junction bases not matched to a gene: 8. CDR1 LGHDT and CDR2 YNNKEL come from the germline V gene (reference sequence). The CDR3 loop spans 18 amino acids. The CDR3 region has the DNA TGTGCCAGCAGCCAACCCTGGACTAGCGGGGGGGCTCGCAATGAGCAGTTCTTC. Translation gives CASSQPWTSGGARNEQFF.

The rearrangement joins TRBV29-1 to TRBJ1-2, with 11 nucleotides matching TRBD1. The ends lost 0 bases at V and 8 bases at J; junction bases unmatched: 11. The length of the CDR3 is 16 residues. Germline V gene lookup returns CDR1 SQVTM and CDR2 ANQGSEA. In nucleotides, the CDR3 is TGCAGCGTTGAAGATATGACAGGACAGGGGGCATTAGGCTACACCTTC. Protein sequence: CSVEDMTGQGALGYTF.